Presented here are 7 T cell receptor beta chains from one specimen sequenced in a study of cytomegalovirus exposure and HLA in healthy donors. PCR involved 60 Vbeta and 13 Jbeta primers. Method: immunoSEQ multiplex PCR; TCRdb's copy keeps in-frame clones and lacks some. The repertoire has tens of thousands of clones, around 75% of them found once; the top ten carry roughly 51%. The sequenced material came from PBMCs. The receptor set was obtained from a man aged 50-60 years in good health and CMV-seropositive.

Only one count was recorded for this clone. This chain uses TRBV19 with TRBJ1-4; D is possibly TRBD1 (5 bases). The germline V and J ends were trimmed by 3 bases and 9 bases, with 17 bases remaining between them. Germline CDR1 is LNHDA and CDR2 is SQIVND (reference sequence). This CDR3 spans 15 amino acids. CDR3 in amino acids: CASSIGQGTKQKLFF. The CDR3 nucleotides are TGTGCCAGTAGTATTGGGCAGGGAACGAAGCAAAAACTGTTTTTT.

The chain is built from TRBV27 and TRBJ2-4; D remains ambiguous. The CDR3 contains 15 residues. Per the germline V gene, CDR1 is MNHEY and CDR2 is SMNVEV (reference sequence). V gave up 2 bases and J gave up 0 bases, with 8 bases separating them. CDR3 sequence reads: CASSLSTVAKNIQYF. The CDR3 DNA is TGTGCCAGCAGTTTAAGCACAGTAGCCAAAAACATTCAGTACTTC.

The chain employs TRBV2 and TRBJ1-1; no definite D call. The CDR3 loop spans 11 amino acids. The germline CDR1 and CDR2 sequences are SNHLY and FYNNEI. V was pared by 3 bases and J by 6 bases, with 5 bases between. The CDR3 spells CASSEEAEAFF. CDR3 nucleotides: TGTGCCAGCAGTGAGGAGGCTGAAGCTTTCTTT.

Of note for this clone: The junction departs from germline at one end; a sequencing error may be responsible. V usage is TRBV29-1 and J usage is TRBJ1-1; no clear D gene. The CDR3 sequence is 10 residues long. The germline V gene has CDR1 SQVTM and CDR2 ANQGSEA. The CDR3 sequence is CSPSNTKAFF. The CDR3 DNA reads TGCAGCCCCTCAAACACTAAAGCTTTCTTT.

This clone was found a few times. The chain recombines TRBV7-3 with TRBJ1-1, with a weak D call TRBD1 (5 bases). The CDR3 consists of 15 residues. Germline lookup yields CDR1 SGHTA and CDR2 FQGTGA. Trimming left V 4 bases short and J 0 bases short, with 12 bases between. The CDR3 DNA is TGTGCCAGCAGCTCCGACGGGACTATGAACACTGAAGCTTTCTTT. It encodes CASSSDGTMNTEAFF.

This clone was seen once. This sequence joins TRBV13 and TRBJ2-1; D ambiguous. CDR1 and CDR2 (germline): PRHDT, FYEKMQ (reference sequence). This CDR3 has 16 amino acids. The V and J ends lost 4 bases and 4 bases respectively, with 17 bases between them. The CDR3 DNA reads as TGTGCCAGCAGCTCCTGGTTAAGAAGCAAATACAATGAGCAGTTCTTC. Amino acids: CASSSWLRSKYNEQFF.

The chain joins TRBV27 to TRBJ2-7; TRBD2 agrees at 8 bases. This CDR3 region has 14 residues. V lost 1 base, J lost 5 bases, and 4 bases stayed unmatched. Germline CDR1 reads MNHEY; CDR2 reads SMNVEV (reference sequence). This chain's CDR3 is CASSLLRTSNEQYF. For the CDR3, the DNA is TGTGCCAGCAGTTTATTACGGACTAGCAACGAGCAGTACTTC.